This TCR beta chain was profiled in a study of blood T cell repertoires in COVID-19. Study-level background: There were acute and convalescent COVID-19 samples, and they came from the United States, Italy and Spain. T cells, B-cell-depleted T cells, or PBMCs supplied cDNA or gDNA.

Authors' data handling: How many nucleated cells were present was estimated from reference gene primer amplification. The protocol was immunoSEQ multiplex PCR, while the TCRdb copy is restricted to in-frame clones and leaves out a portion. That table gives V, J and clone size, and the DNA gave D and trimming. The sample contains about half a million clones, 70% to 90% of which appear only once. Germline CDR1 reads SGHRS; CDR2 reads YFSETQ. This CDR3 contains 15 residues. Trimming shortened V by 3 bases and J by 0 bases, and 12 bases separated the two germline ends. The TCR originated in a human donor in a cohort sampled during active COVID-19. The source material was peripheral blood. V gene TRBV5-1 combines with J gene TRBJ1-1; D not resolved. The CDR3 here is CASSYRTGMNTEAFF. The CDR3 DNA sequence: TGCGCCAGCAGCTATCGGACGGGGATGAACACTGAAGCTTTCTTT.